This TCR beta chain was obtained from a study of T cells in Graves' hyperthyroidism and ophthalmopathy. Amplified regions were TCR beta CDR3 sequences from RNA transcripts. Carried out on the TCR CDR3, a first-round RT-PCR used the HTBI primer set. TCRdb redid the calling of the multiplex PCR reads with MiXCR, one entry per CDR3 protein. The table has around 450,000 distinct CDR3 sequences, roughly 13% seen once. No ophthalmopathy progression within 18 months constituted stable Graves' hyperthyroidism. Disease duration under 2 months; hyperthyroidism patients were aged 18 to 65. Reasons for excluding patients were uncontrolled infection, other autoimmune disease, pregnancy or lactation. Germline loops: CDR1 SNHLY, CDR2 FYNNEI. The CDR3 spans 16 residues. The V segment lost 5 bases and the J segment 9 bases; nucleotides outside the gene matches: 14. A remark on this clonotype: Its antigen remains unknown.

Study-wide results and limits: Stable hyperthyroidism was told apart from ophthalmopathy by a model built on 13 V-J features.

The source is a woman in her late teens or twenties with Graves' hyperthyroidism. The gene calls are TRBV2 and TRBJ1-5; 9 bases are a match to TRBD1. The specimen sequenced was blood. The chain's CDR3 is CASSWTGAYPPLPQHF. The CDR3, as DNA: TGTGCCAGCAGTTGGACAGGGGCGTACCCCCCTCTGCCCCAGCATTTT.